The entry below gives a single TCR beta chain sequence along with its context. This sample stems from a study of blood T cell repertoires in COVID-19. The overall study: Italy, Spain and the United States were the sources of the convalescent and acute COVID-19 samples.

Original methodology: Estimation of nucleated cell counts relied on the amplification of reference gene primers. The table came from immunoSEQ multiplex PCR; TCRdb's copy has only in-frame clones and leaves some out. Clonal size and the V and J genes are those of that table, whereas D and trimming came from the DNA. The table has 300,000 to 350,000 clones, over 85% seen once. The CDR3 consists of 18 residues. CDR1 is SGHTA and CDR2 is FQGTGA in the germline V gene. Trimming pared 1 base from V and 0 bases from J, leaving 18 bases between. This sequence joins TRBV7-3 and TRBJ1-1; TRBD1 might be the D (6 bases). Material for sequencing was peripheral blood. The clonotype was recovered from a woman aged 55-70 years with COVID-19, enrolled during active disease. The CDR3 spells CASSLIGRGIKLNTEAFF. CDR3 DNA: TGTGCCAGCAGCTTAATTGGCAGGGGAATTAAACTGAACACTGAAGCTTTCTTT.